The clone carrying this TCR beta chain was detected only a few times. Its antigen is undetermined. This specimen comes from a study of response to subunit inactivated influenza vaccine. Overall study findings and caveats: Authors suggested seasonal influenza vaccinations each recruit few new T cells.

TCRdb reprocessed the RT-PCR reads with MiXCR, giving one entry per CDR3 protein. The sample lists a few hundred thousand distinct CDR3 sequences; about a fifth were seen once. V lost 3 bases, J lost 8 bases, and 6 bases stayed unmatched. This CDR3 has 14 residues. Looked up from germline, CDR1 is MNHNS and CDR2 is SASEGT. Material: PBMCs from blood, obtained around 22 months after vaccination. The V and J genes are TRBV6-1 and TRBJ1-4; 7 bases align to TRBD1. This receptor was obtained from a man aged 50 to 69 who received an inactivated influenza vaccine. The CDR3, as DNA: TGTGCCAGCAGTGACAGGGGGGTGGAGGAAAAACTGTTTTTT. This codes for CASSDRGVEEKLFF.